A selection of T cell receptor beta chains follows, all from one sample in a study of Ad26.COV2.S vaccination and SARS-CoV-2 variants. TCRdb keeps only in-frame clones here, not all; method: immunoSEQ multiplex PCR. The data show about half a million clones, 80% to 90% seen once. The starting material was peripheral blood, obtained in a trial of Ad26.COV2.S vaccine versus placebo. The origin of the receptors is a person aged 18-65 years who received the Ad26.COV2.S COVID-19 vaccine or a placebo. The CDR3 runs from the conserved cysteine through the conserved F or W. The D gene is left open where the match is weak. Expanded clones are given a class, and other clones once, few, many or no size at all.

clone size: NA
D gene: TRBD1
J gene: TRBJ2-7
V gene: TRBV5-1
CDR3 protein: CASNPKTSGGMGYEQYF
CDR3 DNA: TGCGCCAGCAATCCAAAGACCTCAGGGGGCATGGGCTACGAGCAGTACTTC

clone size: NA
D gene: NA
J gene: TRBJ2-7
V gene: TRBV29-1
CDR3 protein: CSGGMGAPYEQYF
CDR3 DNA: TGCAGCGGGGGGATGGGGGCCCCTTACGAGCAGTACTTC

clone size: NA
D gene: TRBD1
J gene: TRBJ1-1
V gene: TRBV5-4
CDR3 protein: CASSLPGQQNTEAFF
CDR3 DNA: TGTGCCAGCAGCTTACCGGGACAGCAGAACACTGAAGCTTTCTTT

clone size: NA
D gene: NA
J gene: TRBJ2-3
V gene: TRBV11-3
CDR3 protein: CASSLAQGTDTQYF
CDR3 DNA: TGTGCCAGCAGCTTAGCGCAGGGCACAGATACGCAGTATTTT

clone size: NA
D gene: NA
J gene: TRBJ1-3
V gene: TRBV19
CDR3 protein: CASRGANSLSGNTIYF
CDR3 DNA: TGTGCCAGTAGAGGAGCTAACAGCTTATCTGGAAACACCATATATTTT

clone size: NA
D gene: NA
J gene: TRBJ1-1
V gene: TRBV5-4
CDR3 protein: CASSAFAANTEAFF
CDR3 DNA: TGTGCCAGCAGCGCCTTTGCAGCGAACACTGAAGCTTTCTTT

clone size: NA
D gene: NA
J gene: TRBJ1-1
V gene: TRBV7-9
CDR3 protein: CASSLLGTNTEAFF
CDR3 DNA: TGTGCCAGCAGCTTATTAGGGACGAACACTGAAGCTTTCTTT

clone size: NA
D gene: NA
J gene: TRBJ1-2
V gene: TRBV12-3/TRBV12-4
CDR3 protein: CASSRQGFGGYTF
CDR3 DNA: TGTGCCAGCAGCCGTCAGGGTTTCGGTGGCTACACCTTC

clone size: NA
D gene: TRBD2
J gene: TRBJ2-1
V gene: TRBV5-4
CDR3 protein: CASSLASGGNEQFF
CDR3 DNA: TGTGCCAGCAGCTTGGCTAGCGGGGGCAATGAGCAGTTCTTC

clone size: few
D gene: NA
J gene: TRBJ1-5
V gene: TRBV6-2/TRBV6-3
CDR3 protein: CASSYGTSQHF
CDR3 DNA: TGTGCCAGCAGTTACGGCACAAGCCAGCATTTT

clone size: once
D gene: NA
J gene: TRBJ2-3
V gene: TRBV28
CDR3 protein: CASSLWDEHHTQYF
CDR3 DNA: TGTGCCAGCAGTTTATGGGACGAACACCATACGCAGTATTTT

clone size: NA
D gene: NA
J gene: TRBJ2-7
V gene: TRBV19
CDR3 protein: CASRAAGAGEQYF
CDR3 DNA: TGTGCCAGTAGGGCGGCGGGGGCCGGCGAGCAGTACTTC

clone size: NA
D gene: TRBD1
J gene: TRBJ1-2
V gene: TRBV3-1/TRBV3-2
CDR3 protein: CASSQETGGNYGYTF
CDR3 DNA: TGTGCCAGCAGCCAAGAAACAGGGGGCAACTATGGCTACACCTTC

clone size: NA
D gene: NA
J gene: TRBJ2-5
V gene: TRBV7-9
CDR3 protein: CASSIGLLLAQYF
CDR3 DNA: TGTGCCAGCAGCATCGGACTGCTCCTGGCCCAGTACTTC

clone size: NA
D gene: NA
J gene: TRBJ1-2
V gene: TRBV5-8
CDR3 protein: CASSLGNPSHYGYTF
CDR3 DNA: TGTGCCAGCAGCTTGGGAAATCCCTCCCACTATGGCTACACCTTC

clone size: once
D gene: TRBD2
J gene: TRBJ2-3
V gene: TRBV6-1
CDR3 protein: CASSESGWGREGLTQYF
CDR3 DNA: TGTGCCAGCAGTGAATCCGGATGGGGGCGGGAGGGCCTGACGCAGTATTTT

clone size: NA
D gene: NA
J gene: TRBJ2-7
V gene: TRBV7-8
CDR3 protein: CASSLAHQAYEQYF
CDR3 DNA: TGTGCCAGCAGCTTAGCGCATCAGGCCTACGAGCAGTACTTC

clone size: NA
D gene: NA
J gene: TRBJ1-1
V gene: TRBV7-6
CDR3 protein: CASSSRGGTEAFF
CDR3 DNA: TGTGCCAGCAGCTCGAGGGGGGGCACTGAAGCTTTCTTT

clone size: NA
D gene: NA
J gene: TRBJ1-2
V gene: TRBV7-2
CDR3 protein: CASSQNGRDGYTF
CDR3 DNA: TGTGCCAGCAGCCAAAATGGCAGGGATGGCTACACCTTC

clone size: NA
D gene: NA
J gene: TRBJ2-3
V gene: TRBV6-2/TRBV6-3
CDR3 protein: CASSYSRGEGGTQYF
CDR3 DNA: TGTGCCAGCAGTTACTCGCGGGGAGAAGGTGGTACGCAGTATTTT

clone size: NA
D gene: NA
J gene: TRBJ2-1
V gene: TRBV10-2
CDR3 protein: CASSDPHRANEQFF
CDR3 DNA: TGCGCCAGCAGTGATCCCCACCGGGCCAATGAGCAGTTCTTC

clone size: once
D gene: TRBD1
J gene: TRBJ2-3
V gene: TRBV18
CDR3 protein: CASSPQGARIIDTQYF
CDR3 DNA: TGTGCCAGCTCACCGCAGGGGGCAAGGATTATAGATACGCAGTATTTT

clone size: NA
D gene: TRBD2
J gene: TRBJ2-1
V gene: TRBV19
CDR3 protein: CASSKGLATAEQFF
CDR3 DNA: TGTGCCAGTAGTAAGGGACTAGCGACCGCTGAGCAGTTCTTC

clone size: NA
D gene: TRBD1
J gene: TRBJ2-1
V gene: TRBV2
CDR3 protein: CASSRDRGSYNEQFF
CDR3 DNA: TGTGCCAGCAGTAGGGACAGGGGATCCTACAATGAGCAGTTCTTC

clone size: NA
D gene: NA
J gene: TRBJ2-1
V gene: TRBV10-2
CDR3 protein: CASRERLVLSSYNEQFF
CDR3 DNA: TGCGCCAGCAGGGAGAGACTAGTTTTGAGCTCCTACAATGAGCAGTTCTTC

clone size: NA
D gene: TRBD1
J gene: TRBJ1-1
V gene: TRBV6-5
CDR3 protein: CASSLRQGEAFF
CDR3 DNA: TGTGCCAGCAGCCTGAGACAGGGTGAAGCTTTCTTT

clone size: NA
D gene: NA
J gene: TRBJ2-7
V gene: TRBV19
CDR3 protein: CASSVTVTAYEQYF
CDR3 DNA: TGTGCCAGTAGTGTCACTGTAACAGCCTACGAGCAGTACTTC

clone size: once
D gene: TRBD2
J gene: TRBJ2-1
V gene: TRBV7-9
CDR3 protein: CASVPSGGLSEQFF
CDR3 DNA: TGTGCCAGCGTACCTAGCGGGGGGTTAAGTGAGCAGTTCTTC

clone size: NA
D gene: NA
J gene: TRBJ2-1
V gene: TRBV15
CDR3 protein: CATSKGSSYNEQFF
CDR3 DNA: TGTGCCACCAGCAAAGGGAGCTCCTACAATGAGCAGTTCTTC

clone size: NA
D gene: NA
J gene: TRBJ2-3
V gene: TRBV7-2
CDR3 protein: CASSLVAALSTDTQYF
CDR3 DNA: TGTGCCAGCAGCTTAGTGGCAGCGTTAAGCACAGATACGCAGTATTTT

clone size: NA
D gene: TRBD2
J gene: TRBJ2-3
V gene: TRBV28
CDR3 protein: CASSLSGVRTDTQYF
CDR3 DNA: TGTGCCAGCAGTTTAAGCGGGGTACGGACAGATACGCAGTATTTT

clone size: NA
D gene: NA
J gene: TRBJ1-1
V gene: TRBV19
CDR3 protein: CASSMRGGEAFF
CDR3 DNA: TGTGCCAGTAGTATGAGGGGGGGAGAAGCTTTCTTT

clone size: NA
D gene: NA
J gene: TRBJ2-7
V gene: TRBV11-2
CDR3 protein: CASSLRGIHEQYF
CDR3 DNA: TGTGCCAGCAGCTTACGTGGGATTCACGAGCAGTACTTC

clone size: NA
D gene: NA
J gene: TRBJ1-2
V gene: TRBV5-1
CDR3 protein: CASSFSGSDYGYTF
CDR3 DNA: TGCGCCAGCAGCTTTTCGGGATCCGACTATGGCTACACCTTC

clone size: few
D gene: TRBD2
J gene: TRBJ2-2
V gene: TRBV3-1/TRBV3-2
CDR3 protein: CASSRGLAGTGELFF
CDR3 DNA: TGTGCCAGCAGCCGCGGACTAGCGGGTACCGGGGAGCTGTTTTTT

clone size: NA
D gene: NA
J gene: TRBJ1-4
V gene: TRBV20-1
CDR3 protein: CSASGLIQNEKLFF
CDR3 DNA: TGCAGTGCTAGTGGGCTCATCCAAAATGAAAAACTGTTTTTT

clone size: once
D gene: TRBD2
J gene: TRBJ2-1
V gene: TRBV7-9
CDR3 protein: CASSLGLAGYSSYNEQFF
CDR3 DNA: TGTGCCAGCAGCTTAGGACTAGCGGGCTACAGCTCCTACAATGAGCAGTTCTTC

clone size: NA
D gene: TRBD1
J gene: TRBJ2-1
V gene: TRBV19
CDR3 protein: CASRGQTSSYNEQFF
CDR3 DNA: TGTGCCAGTAGGGGACAGACCAGCTCCTACAATGAGCAGTTCTTC

clone size: NA
D gene: NA
J gene: TRBJ2-7
V gene: TRBV7-9
CDR3 protein: CASSLGQGTYEQYF
CDR3 DNA: TGTGCCAGCAGCTTGGGTCAGGGGACCTACGAGCAGTACTTC

clone size: NA
D gene: NA
J gene: TRBJ1-4
V gene: TRBV6-5
CDR3 protein: CASRYEGRNEKLFF
CDR3 DNA: TGTGCCAGCAGGTATGAAGGCCGGAATGAAAAACTGTTTTTT

clone size: NA
D gene: NA
J gene: TRBJ1-6
V gene: TRBV27
CDR3 protein: CASSLSPPRGDSPLHF
CDR3 DNA: TGTGCCAGCAGTTTATCCCCCCCCAGGGGTGATTCACCCCTCCACTTT

clone size: NA
D gene: NA
J gene: TRBJ2-7
V gene: TRBV21-1
CDR3 protein: CASSKERLNYEQYF
CDR3 DNA: TGTGCCAGCAGCAAAGAAAGGTTAAACTACGAGCAGTACTTC

clone size: NA
D gene: NA
J gene: TRBJ2-3
V gene: TRBV5-4
CDR3 protein: CASSLPRGQGTDTQYF
CDR3 DNA: TGTGCCAGCAGCTTGCCCCGAGGGCAGGGGACAGATACGCAGTATTTT

clone size: NA
D gene: TRBD2
J gene: TRBJ2-1
V gene: TRBV30
CDR3 protein: CAWLAGIEQFF
CDR3 DNA: TGTGCCTGGCTAGCGGGAATTGAGCAGTTCTTC

clone size: NA
D gene: NA
J gene: TRBJ2-2
V gene: TRBV6-5
CDR3 protein: CASSRSGRTGELFF
CDR3 DNA: TGTGCCAGCAGCCGCTCCGGTAGGACCGGGGAGCTGTTTTTT